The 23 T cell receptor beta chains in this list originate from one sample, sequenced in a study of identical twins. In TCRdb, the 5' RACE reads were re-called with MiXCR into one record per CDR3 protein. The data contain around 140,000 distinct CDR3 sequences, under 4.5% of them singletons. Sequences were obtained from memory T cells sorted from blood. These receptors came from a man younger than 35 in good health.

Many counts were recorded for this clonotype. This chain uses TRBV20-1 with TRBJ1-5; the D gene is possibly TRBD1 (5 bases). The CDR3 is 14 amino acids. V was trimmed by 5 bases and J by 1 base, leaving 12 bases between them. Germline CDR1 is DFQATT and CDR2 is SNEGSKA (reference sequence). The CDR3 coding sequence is TGCAGTGCTGTGAGGGGACCGAGCAATCAGCCCCAGCATTTT. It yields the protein CSAVRGPSNQPQHF.

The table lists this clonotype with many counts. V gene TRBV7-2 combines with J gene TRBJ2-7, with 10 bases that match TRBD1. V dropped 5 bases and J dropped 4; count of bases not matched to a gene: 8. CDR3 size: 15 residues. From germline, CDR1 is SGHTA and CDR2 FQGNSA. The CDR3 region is CASSNPGQGLYEQYF. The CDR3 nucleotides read TGTGCCAGCAGCAATCCGGGACAGGGGTTATACGAGCAGTACTTC.

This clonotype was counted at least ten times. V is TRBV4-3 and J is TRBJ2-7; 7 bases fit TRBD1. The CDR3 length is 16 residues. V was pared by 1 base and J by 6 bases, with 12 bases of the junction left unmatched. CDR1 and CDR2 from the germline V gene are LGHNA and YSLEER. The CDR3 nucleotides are TGCGCCAGCAGCCAAGGCCTCACAGGGGCCCAAGCCGAGCAGTACTTC. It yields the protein CASSQGLTGAQAEQYF.

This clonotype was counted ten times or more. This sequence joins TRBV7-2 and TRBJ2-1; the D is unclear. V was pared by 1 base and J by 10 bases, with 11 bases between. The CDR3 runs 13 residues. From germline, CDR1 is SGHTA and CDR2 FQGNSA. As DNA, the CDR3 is TGTGCCAGCAGCTTAGAAGGTTTGATGGAGCAGTTCTTC. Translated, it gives CASSLEGLMEQFF.

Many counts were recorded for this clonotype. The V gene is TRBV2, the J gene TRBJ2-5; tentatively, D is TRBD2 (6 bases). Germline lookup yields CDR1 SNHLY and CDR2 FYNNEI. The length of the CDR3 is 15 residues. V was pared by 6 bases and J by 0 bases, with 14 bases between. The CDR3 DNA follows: TGTGCCAGCAGGAATGAAGAGCGGGACCAAGAGACCCAGTACTTC. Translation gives CASRNEERDQETQYF.

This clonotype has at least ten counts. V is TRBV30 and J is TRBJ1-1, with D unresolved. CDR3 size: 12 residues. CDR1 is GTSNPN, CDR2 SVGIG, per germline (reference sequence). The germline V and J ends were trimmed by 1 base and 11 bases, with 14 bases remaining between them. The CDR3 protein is CAWSGQALWAFF. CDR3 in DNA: TGTGCCTGGAGTGGCCAGGCCCTGTGGGCTTTCTTT.

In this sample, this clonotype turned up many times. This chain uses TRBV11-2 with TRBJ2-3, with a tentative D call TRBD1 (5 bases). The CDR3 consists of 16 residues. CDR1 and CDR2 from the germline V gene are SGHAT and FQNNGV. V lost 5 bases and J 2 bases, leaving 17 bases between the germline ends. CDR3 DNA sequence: TGTGCCAGCAGCCCAGGGTCCCCCGGTTACACAGATACGCAGTATTTT. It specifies CASSPGSPGYTDTQYF.

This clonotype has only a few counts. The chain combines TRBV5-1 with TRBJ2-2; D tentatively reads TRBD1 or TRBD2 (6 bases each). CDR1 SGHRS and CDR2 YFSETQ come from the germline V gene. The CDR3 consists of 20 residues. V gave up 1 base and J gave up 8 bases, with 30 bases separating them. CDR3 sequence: CASSLSSRREGGSRRGELFF. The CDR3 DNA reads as TGCGCCAGCAGCTTGTCTAGCAGACGAGAAGGGGGGAGCCGAAGGGGGGAGCTGTTTTTT.

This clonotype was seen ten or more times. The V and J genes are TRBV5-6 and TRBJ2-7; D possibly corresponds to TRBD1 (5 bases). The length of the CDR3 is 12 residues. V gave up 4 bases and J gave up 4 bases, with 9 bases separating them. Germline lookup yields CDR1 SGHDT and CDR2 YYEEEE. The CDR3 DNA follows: TGTGCCAGCAGCAGCGACAGTTACGAGCAGTACGTC. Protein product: CASSSDSYEQYV.

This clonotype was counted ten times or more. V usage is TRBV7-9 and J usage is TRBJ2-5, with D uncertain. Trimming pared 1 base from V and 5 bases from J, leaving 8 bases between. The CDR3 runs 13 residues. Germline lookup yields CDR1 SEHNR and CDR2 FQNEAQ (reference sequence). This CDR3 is CASSLVGAETQYF. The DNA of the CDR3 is TGTGCCAGCAGCTTAGTAGGTGCGGAGACCCAGTACTTC. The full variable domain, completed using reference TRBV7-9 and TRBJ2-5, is DTGVSQNPRHKITKRGQNVTFRCDPISEHNRLYWYRQTLGQGPEFLTYFQNEAQLEKSRLLSDRFSAERPKGSFSTLEIQRTEQGDSAMYLCASSLVGAETQYFGPGTRLLVL.

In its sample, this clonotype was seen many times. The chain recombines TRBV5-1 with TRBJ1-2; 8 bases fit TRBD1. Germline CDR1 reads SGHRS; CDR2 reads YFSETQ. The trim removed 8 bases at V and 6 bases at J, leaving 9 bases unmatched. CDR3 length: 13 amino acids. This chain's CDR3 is CARNTGTGHGYTF. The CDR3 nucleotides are TGCGCCAGAAACACCGGGACAGGACATGGCTACACCTTC.

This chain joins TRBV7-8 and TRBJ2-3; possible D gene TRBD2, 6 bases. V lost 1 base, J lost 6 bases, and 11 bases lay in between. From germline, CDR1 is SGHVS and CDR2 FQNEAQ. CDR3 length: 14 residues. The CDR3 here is CASSLGLVADTQYF. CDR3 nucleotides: TGTGCCAGCAGCTTAGGACTAGTTGCTGATACGCAGTATTTT.

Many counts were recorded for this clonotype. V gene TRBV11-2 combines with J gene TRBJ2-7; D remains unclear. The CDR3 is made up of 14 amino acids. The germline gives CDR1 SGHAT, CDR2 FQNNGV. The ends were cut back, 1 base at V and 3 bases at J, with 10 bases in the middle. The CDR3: CASSLGADYYEQYF. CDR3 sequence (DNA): TGTGCCAGCAGCTTAGGGGCAGATTACTACGAGCAGTACTTC.

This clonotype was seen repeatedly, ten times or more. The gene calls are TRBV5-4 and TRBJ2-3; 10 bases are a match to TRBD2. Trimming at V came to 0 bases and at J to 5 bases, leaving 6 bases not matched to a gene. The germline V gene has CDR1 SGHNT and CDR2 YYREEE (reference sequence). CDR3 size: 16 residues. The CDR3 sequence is CASSLAASGSLDTQYF. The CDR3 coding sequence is TGTGCCAGCAGCTTGGCCGCTAGCGGGAGCTTAGATACGCAGTATTTT.

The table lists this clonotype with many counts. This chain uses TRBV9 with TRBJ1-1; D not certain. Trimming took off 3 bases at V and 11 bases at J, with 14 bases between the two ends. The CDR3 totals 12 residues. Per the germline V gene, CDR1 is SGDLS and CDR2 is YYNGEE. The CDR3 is CASSAPGRWAFF. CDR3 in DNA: TGTGCCAGCAGCGCCCCGGGAAGGTGGGCTTTCTTT.

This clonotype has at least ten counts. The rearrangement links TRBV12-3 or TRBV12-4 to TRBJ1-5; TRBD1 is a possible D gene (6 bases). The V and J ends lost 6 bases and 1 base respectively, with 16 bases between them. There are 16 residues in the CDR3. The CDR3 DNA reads TGTGCCAGCAGCCCGGAGACAGGTAGAAGCAATCAGCCCCAGCATTTT. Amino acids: CASSPETGRSNQPQHF.

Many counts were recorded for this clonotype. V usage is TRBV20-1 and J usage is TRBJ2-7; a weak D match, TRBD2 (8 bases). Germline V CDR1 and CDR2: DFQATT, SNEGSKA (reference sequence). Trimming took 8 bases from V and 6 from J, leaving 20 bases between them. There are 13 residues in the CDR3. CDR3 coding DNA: TGCAGTTCCGGGGGGGACAGCCAGGCCGAGCAGTACTTC. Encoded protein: CSSGGDSQAEQYF.

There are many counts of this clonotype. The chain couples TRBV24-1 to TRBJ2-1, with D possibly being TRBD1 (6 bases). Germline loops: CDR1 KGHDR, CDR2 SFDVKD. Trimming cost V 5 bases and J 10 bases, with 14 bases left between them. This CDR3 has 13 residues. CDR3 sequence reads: CATSGHREGEQFF. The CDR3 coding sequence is TGTGCCACCAGTGGGCACAGGGAAGGAGAGCAGTTCTTC.

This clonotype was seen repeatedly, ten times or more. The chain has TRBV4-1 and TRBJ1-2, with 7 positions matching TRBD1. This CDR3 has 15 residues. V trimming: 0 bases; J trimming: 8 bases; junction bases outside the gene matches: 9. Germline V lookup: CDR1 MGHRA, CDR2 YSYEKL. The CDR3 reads CASSQDTDRAYGYTF. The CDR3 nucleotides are TGCGCCAGCAGCCAAGATACTGACAGGGCTTACGGCTACACCTTC.

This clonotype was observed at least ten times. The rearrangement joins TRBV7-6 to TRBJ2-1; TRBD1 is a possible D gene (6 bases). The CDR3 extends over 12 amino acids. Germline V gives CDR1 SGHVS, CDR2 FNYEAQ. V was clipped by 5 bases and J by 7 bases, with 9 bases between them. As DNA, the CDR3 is TGTGCCAGCAGCACCGACAGGAATGAGCAGTTCTTC. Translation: CASSTDRNEQFF.

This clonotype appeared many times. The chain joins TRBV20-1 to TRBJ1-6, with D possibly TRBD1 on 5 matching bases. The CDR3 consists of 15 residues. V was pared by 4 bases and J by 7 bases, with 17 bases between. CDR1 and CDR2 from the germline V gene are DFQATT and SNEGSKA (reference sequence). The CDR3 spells CSANPPGLENSPLHF. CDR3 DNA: TGCAGTGCTAACCCTCCGGGACTGGAGAATTCACCCCTCCACTTT.

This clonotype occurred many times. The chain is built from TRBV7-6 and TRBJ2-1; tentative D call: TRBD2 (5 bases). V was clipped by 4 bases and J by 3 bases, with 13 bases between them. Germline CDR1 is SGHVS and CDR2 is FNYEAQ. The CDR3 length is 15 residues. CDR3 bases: TGTGCCAGCAGCTCACCGGGAAATAACTACAATGAGCAGTTCTTC. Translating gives CASSSPGNNYNEQFF.

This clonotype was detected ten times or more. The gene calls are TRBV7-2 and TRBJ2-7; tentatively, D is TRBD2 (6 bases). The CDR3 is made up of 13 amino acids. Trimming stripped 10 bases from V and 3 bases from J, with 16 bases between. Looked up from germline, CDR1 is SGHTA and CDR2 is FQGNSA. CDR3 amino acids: CATSIRESYEQYF. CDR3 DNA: TGTGCCACCTCAATTCGGGAGAGCTACGAGCAGTACTTC.